This T cell receptor (beta chain) was captured in a study of human T cells and chemical hapten exposure. Background on the study: Donors were sensitized with 2% DPC on the upper inner arm.

Between the trimmed V and J ends, which lost 6 bases and 0 bases, there was a span of 10 bases. The length of the CDR3 is 13 residues. CDR1 is SQVTM and CDR2 is ANQGSEA in the germline V gene. Per the original methods: Sampled TCR counts reached a median of around 94,000 per sample, with values ranging from 23,224 to 690,600. MiXCR, run by TCRdb on the RACE reads, gives a single entry per CDR3 protein. The V and J calls, along with clone size, are taken from TCRdb and not from the paper's own processing. The sample includes fewer than 500,000 distinct CDR3 sequences, 4.8% of them seen just once. Time point indicated: patch test 1, 2 weeks after DPC sensitization. The treatment was: therapeutic diphenylcyclopropenone sensitization with weekly scalp DPC. Extraction of total RNA was performed on unfractionated whole blood.

The chain joins TRBV29-1 to TRBJ2-3; perhaps TRBD2 as D (6 bases). The material sequenced was whole blood, taken in connection with sensitization to the hapten diphenylcyclopropenone (DPC). This receptor was identified in a woman in her 50s with alopecia areata. Some clones in this sample may be carry-over from other donors' samples. The CDR3 loop reads CSVGSGSTDTQYF. The CDR3 nucleotides are TGCAGCGTGGGGAGCGGGAGCACAGATACGCAGTATTTT.